The clone carrying this TCR beta chain has just a few counts. Per the study methods: Amplification of reference gene primers provided the estimated nucleated cell counts. TCRdb's table, derived via immunoSEQ multiplex PCR, lists solely in-frame clones and lacks some. That table is the source of V, J and clone size, and D and trimming were worked out from the DNA. The data contain around 230,000 clones, about 87% of them seen just once; the ten biggest clones take up approximately 2.7%. These data originate in a study of blood T cell repertoires in COVID-19. Background on the study: PBMCs, B-cell-depleted T cells, or T cells provided the cDNA or gDNA that made up the material.

The V end lost 5 bases, the J end lost 4 bases, and 8 bases lay between the germline ends. CDR3 length equals 12 residues. CDR1 is MNHEY and CDR2 is SVGEGT in the germline V gene. Enrollees, roughly 18 to 89 years old, lived in about two dozen US areas. Recovery meant two consecutive negative NP/OP PCR tests, professional clearance, or resolved symptoms. Sequenced material: PBMCs or T cells enriched from blood (not recorded which). This clonotype originated in a woman in her thirties who had recovered from COVID-19. This chain connects TRBV6-2 or TRBV6-3 to TRBJ2-5; weak D call: TRBD1 (5 bases). The DNA of the CDR3 is TGTGCCAGCAGTAAGCAGGGAGAGACCCAGTACTTC. This encodes CASSKQGETQYF.